The source of this T cell receptor beta chain is a study of shared clonotypes between healthy human individuals. Background on the study: Aged 18 to 49, the donors were a couple of women and a few men. Three plates were used per donor for CD4 naive, three for CD4 memory, two for CD8 naive and one for CD8 memory.

Whole-study findings and limits: The study generally estimated greater richness for naive than memory subsets. Approximately 5.3% was the fraction of naive CD4 clonotypes found shared across a few donors.

The CDR3 covers 15 residues. Germline V gene data show CDR1 as SEHNR and CDR2 as FQNEAQ (reference sequence). Trimming removed 7 bases from V and 5 bases from J, with 20 bases in between. Only CD45RO-negative cells positively selected for CCR7 counted as naive CD8 cells, so terminally differentiated effector memory CD45RA+ cells were excluded. Produced via immunoSEQ multiplex PCR; TCRdb's table is partial and in-frame only. This table has about 2 million clones, just under 95% appearing once. As regards this clone: The antigen is not known.

This receptor was identified in a man younger than 30 in good health. The sample was naive CD8+ T cells sorted from blood. The J gene is TRBJ2-5, the V gene TRBV7-9; D could derive from TRBD1 or TRBD2 (5 bases each). The CDR3 sequence: CASNPSDPWGETQYF. The DNA for the CDR3 is TGTGCCAGCAACCCCAGCGACCCTTGGGGGGAGACCCAGTACTTC. The variable domain in full, with the rest retrieved from reference TRBV7-9 and TRBJ2-5, is DTGVSQNPRHKITKRGQNVTFRCDPISEHNRLYWYRQTLGQGPEFLTYFQNEAQLEKSRLLSDRFSAERPKGSFSTLEIQRTEQGDSAMYLCASNPSDPWGETQYFGPGTRLLVL.